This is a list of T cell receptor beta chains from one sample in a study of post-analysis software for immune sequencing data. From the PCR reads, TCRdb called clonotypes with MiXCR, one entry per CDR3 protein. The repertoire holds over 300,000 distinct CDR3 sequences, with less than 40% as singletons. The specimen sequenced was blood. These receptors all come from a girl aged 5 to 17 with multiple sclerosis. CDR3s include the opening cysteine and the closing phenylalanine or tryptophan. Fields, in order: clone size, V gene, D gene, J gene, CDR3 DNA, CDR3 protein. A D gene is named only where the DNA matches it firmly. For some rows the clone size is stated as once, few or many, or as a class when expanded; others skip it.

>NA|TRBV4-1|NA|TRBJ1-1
TGCGCCAGCAGCCAACCTGGGGGGGGAGGTGGAACTGAAGCTTTCTTT
CASSQPGGGGGTEAFF
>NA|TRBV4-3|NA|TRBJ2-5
TGCGCCAGCAGCCAAGCGGCCGCTGGGGAGCAGTACTTC
CASSQAAAGEQYF
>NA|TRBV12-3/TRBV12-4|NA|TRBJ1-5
TGTGCCAGCACCCAGAGACGAAGCAATCAGCCCCAGCATTTT
CASTQRRSNQPQHF
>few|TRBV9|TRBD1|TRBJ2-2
TGTGCCAGCAGCCCACAGACAGGGGAGAACACCGGGGAGCTGTTTTTT
CASSPQTGENTGELFF
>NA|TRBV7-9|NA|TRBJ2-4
TGTGCCAGCAGGTCTACTTCAGGGGGGGACATTCAGTACTTC
CASRSTSGGDIQYF
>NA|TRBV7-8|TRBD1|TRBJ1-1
TGTGCCAGCAGCTCAGTGACAGGGATGAACACTGAAGCTTTCTTT
CASSSVTGMNTEAFF
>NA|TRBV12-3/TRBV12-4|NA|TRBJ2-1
TGTGCCAGCAGTCTCGGGGTTCGGGGTGAGCAGTTCTTC
CASSLGVRGEQFF
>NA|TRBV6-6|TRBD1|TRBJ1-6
TGTGCCAGCAGTTCTCAGGGGGCTTCCTATAATTCACCCCTCCACTTT
CASSSQGASYNSPLHF
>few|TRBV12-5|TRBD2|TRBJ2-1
TGTGCTAGTGGTTTGAGACTAGCGGGGGCCTACAATGAGCAGTTCTTC
CASGLRLAGAYNEQFF
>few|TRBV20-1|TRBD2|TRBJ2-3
TGCAGTGTCGCAGGGACTAGCGGGGGGAAAGATACGCAGTATTTT
CSVAGTSGGKDTQYF
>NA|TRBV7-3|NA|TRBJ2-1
TGTGCCAGCAGCTTAACCCCGGACAGAAGGAATGAGCAGTTCTTC
CASSLTPDRRNEQFF
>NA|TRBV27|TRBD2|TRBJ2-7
TGTGCCAGCAGTTTATCGGCGGGGGGCTACGAGCAGTACTTC
CASSLSAGGYEQYF
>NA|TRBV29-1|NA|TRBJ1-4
TGCAGCGTTGAAGAGGTCGATGAAAAACTGTTTTTT
CSVEEVDEKLFF
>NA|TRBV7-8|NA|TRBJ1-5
TGTGCCAGCAGCCCCGGGGACTTCAATCAGCCCCAGCATTTT
CASSPGDFNQPQHF
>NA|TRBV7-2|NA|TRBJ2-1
TGTGCCAGCAGCTTAGTCGGCTTGGAGACCCAGTTCTTC
CASSLVGLETQFF
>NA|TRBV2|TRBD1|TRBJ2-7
TGTGCCAGCAGTGTGCTGTTGGGGACAGGGTCTGAGGACGAGCAGTACTTC
CASSVLLGTGSEDEQYF
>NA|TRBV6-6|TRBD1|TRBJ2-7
TGTGCCAGCAGTTATAGACAGGGGGCTTCCCACGAGCAGTACTTC
CASSYRQGASHEQYF
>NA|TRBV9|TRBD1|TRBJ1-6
TGTGCCAGCAGCGACCCGGGACAGGGCTTCTCCTATAATTCACCCCTCCACTTT
CASSDPGQGFSYNSPLHF
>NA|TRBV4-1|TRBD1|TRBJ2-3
TGCGCCAGCAGCCAGCAGGGACAGCCTTCAACTAGCACAGATACGCAGTATTTT
CASSQQGQPSTSTDTQYF